This T cell receptor beta chain came from a study of cytomegalovirus exposure and HLA in healthy donors. Regarding the study as a whole: The Asian-associated ancestry cluster reportedly had fewer N-insertions than the roughly 700-donor mean in a later analysis.

The CDR3 totals 16 residues. V was cut by 2 bases and J by 1 base, with 10 bases left in between. Germline V CDR1 and CDR2: SGHRS, YFSETQ. In this sample, this clone turned up a few times. No antigen is known for it. The PCR made use of 60 Vbeta and 13 Jbeta primers. Repertoires were generated with immunoSEQ multiplex PCR, while TCRdb's copy carries only in-frame clones and drops some. The sample has under 200,000 clones; approximately 82% are singletons. What was sequenced was PBMCs. The chain has TRBV5-1 and TRBJ2-6; D perhaps matches TRBD1 (5 bases). This TCR came from a male donor in good health and CMV-seronegative. CDR3 amino acids: CASSFQGPSGANVLTF. DNA for the CDR3: TGCGCCAGCAGCTTCCAGGGTCCATCTGGGGCCAACGTCCTGACTTTC.